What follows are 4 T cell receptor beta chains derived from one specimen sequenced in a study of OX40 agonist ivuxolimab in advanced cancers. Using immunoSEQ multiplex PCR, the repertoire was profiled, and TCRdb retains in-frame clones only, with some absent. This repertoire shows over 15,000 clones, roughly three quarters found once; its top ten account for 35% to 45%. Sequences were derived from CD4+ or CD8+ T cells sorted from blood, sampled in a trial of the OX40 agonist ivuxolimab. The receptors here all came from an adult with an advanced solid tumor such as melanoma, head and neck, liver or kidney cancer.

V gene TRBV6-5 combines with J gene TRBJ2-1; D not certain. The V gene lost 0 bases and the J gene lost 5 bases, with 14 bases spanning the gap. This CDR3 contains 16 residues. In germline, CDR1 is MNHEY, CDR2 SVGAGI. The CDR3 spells CASSYSDGERDNEQFF. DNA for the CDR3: TGTGCCAGCAGTTACTCAGACGGAGAACGAGACAATGAGCAGTTCTTC.

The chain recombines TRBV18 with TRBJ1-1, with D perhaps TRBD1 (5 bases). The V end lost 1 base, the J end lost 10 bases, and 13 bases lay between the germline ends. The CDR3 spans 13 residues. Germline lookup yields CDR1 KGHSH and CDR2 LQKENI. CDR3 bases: TGTGCCAGCTCACCACAGGGGCTATGGGGAGCTTTCTTT. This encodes CASSPQGLWGAFF.

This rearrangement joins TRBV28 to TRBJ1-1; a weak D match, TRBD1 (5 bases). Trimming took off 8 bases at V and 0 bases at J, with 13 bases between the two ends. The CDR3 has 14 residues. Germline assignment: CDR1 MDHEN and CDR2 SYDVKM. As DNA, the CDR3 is TGTGCCAGCGAAAAGGGGCGTGTGAACACTGAAGCTTTCTTT. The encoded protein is CASEKGRVNTEAFF. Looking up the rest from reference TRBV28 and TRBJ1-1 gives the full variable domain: DVKVTQSSRYLVKRTGEKVFLECVQDMDHENMFWYRQDPGLGLRLIYFSYDVKMKEKGDIPEGYSVSREKKERFSLILESASTNQTSMYLCASEKGRVNTEAFFGQGTRLTVV.

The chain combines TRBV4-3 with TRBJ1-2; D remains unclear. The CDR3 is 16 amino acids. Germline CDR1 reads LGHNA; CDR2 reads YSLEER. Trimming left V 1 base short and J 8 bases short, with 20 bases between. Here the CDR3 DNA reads TGCGCCAGCAGCCAAGTAAACAGTCTCCAGGCGGAGGGCTACACCTTC. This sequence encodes CASSQVNSLQAEGYTF.